Listed below are T cell receptor beta chains from one sample, sequenced in a study of post-analysis software for immune sequencing data. Each CDR3 protein gets one entry after TCRdb re-called the PCR reads with MiXCR. The sample lists some 370,000 distinct CDR3 sequences; less than 35% were seen once. Sequencing was carried out using blood. The receptor set was obtained from a girl aged 10 to 17 with multiple sclerosis. CDR3s include the opening cysteine and the closing phenylalanine or tryptophan. The D gene is left open where the match is weak. For some rows the clone size is stated as once, few or many, or as a class when expanded; others skip it.

TRBJ1-5	.	TRBV18	TRBD1	CASSKTGDNQPQHF	TGTGCCAGCTCAAAAACAGGGGACAATCAGCCCCAGCATTTT
TRBJ2-7	few	TRBV6-2/TRBV6-3	TRBD2	CASSPRDYTGEQYF	TGTGCCAGCAGCCCCCGGGACTATACGGGCGAGCAGTACTTC
TRBJ1-5	few	TRBV3-1	TRBD1	CASSQGQGFDQPQHF	TGTGCCAGCAGCCAAGGACAGGGATTCGATCAGCCCCAGCATTTT
TRBJ2-7	.	TRBV5-5	.	CASSPFNSGLLRYEQYF	TGTGCCAGCAGTCCTTTTAACTCGGGGTTACTTAGGTACGAGCAGTACTTC
TRBJ2-7	.	TRBV20-1	.	CSASMGGYEQYF	TGCAGTGCCTCCATGGGGGGCTACGAGCAGTACTTC
TRBJ2-3	.	TRBV12-3/TRBV12-4	.	CASTLPLGTQYF	TGTGCCAGCACCCTTCCTTTGGGTACGCAGTATTTT
TRBJ1-1	.	TRBV12-3/TRBV12-4	.	CASRQNGLYAEAFF	TGTGCCAGCAGACAGAACGGGCTCTACGCTGAAGCTTTCTTT
TRBJ2-3	few	TRBV7-3	TRBD2	CASSLGGTNTDTQYF	TGTGCCAGCAGCTTAGGGGGGACTAACACAGATACGCAGTATTTT
TRBJ1-1	few	TRBV7-2	TRBD1	CASSPRGGQYEAFF	TGTGCCAGCAGCCCAAGAGGGGGACAGTACGAAGCTTTCTTT
TRBJ1-2	.	TRBV6-1	TRBD1	CASQLGTTGKAGYTF	TGTGCCAGTCAACTGGGAACGACAGGGAAGGCTGGCTACACCTTC
TRBJ1-4	.	TRBV7-9	.	CASSLAGYRDREKLFF	TGTGCCAGCAGCTTAGCTGGGTACAGGGATCGAGAAAAACTGTTTTTT
TRBJ2-7	.	TRBV29-1	TRBD1	CSVTRQGEVIEQYF	TGCAGCGTCACGAGACAGGGTGAGGTTATCGAGCAGTACTTC
TRBJ2-4	.	TRBV12-3/TRBV12-4	TRBD2	CASRETSGLNIQYF	TGTGCCAGCAGGGAGACTAGCGGACTAAACATTCAGTACTTC
TRBJ2-3	.	TRBV29-1	TRBD2	CSVEGLAGADTRYF	TGCAGCGTTGAAGGGCTAGCGGGGGCAGATACGCGGTATTTT
TRBJ2-1	.	TRBV12-3/TRBV12-4	.	CASSFGSSGEQFF	TGTGCCAGCAGTTTTGGCAGCTCCGGTGAGCAGTTCTTC
TRBJ2-1	many	TRBV4-2	TRBD2	CASSQVTSGGVEQFF	TGTGCCAGCAGCCAAGTTACTAGCGGGGGGGTTGAGCAGTTCTTC
TRBJ1-5	.	TRBV4-1	.	CASSQHGDMPQHF	TGCGCCAGCAGCCAACACGGAGATATGCCCCAGCATTTT
TRBJ1-2	few	TRBV27	.	CASRDRHYGYTF	TGTGCCAGCCGTGACAGGCACTATGGCTACACCTTC
TRBJ2-7	.	TRBV5-1	.	CASSLDSPSYEQYF	TGCGCCAGCAGCTTGGACAGTCCCTCCTACGAGCAGTACTTC
TRBJ1-5	.	TRBV18	.	CASSPAKVSNQPQHF	TGTGCCAGCTCACCCGCAAAGGTTAGCAATCAGCCCCAGCATTTT
TRBJ2-1	few	TRBV29-1	TRBD2	CSVPRERGYNEQFF	TGCAGCGTTCCCCGCGAGCGGGGATACAATGAGCAGTTCTTC
TRBJ1-2	.	TRBV14	.	CASSQGWRSNYDYTF	TGTGCCAGCAGCCAAGGGTGGAGGTCTAACTATGACTACACCTTC
TRBJ2-1	.	TRBV7-6	TRBD2	CASSPPLWRGGRGEQFF	TGTGCCAGCAGCCCTCCTCTCTGGCGGGGGGGCCGGGGTGAGCAGTTCTTC
TRBJ2-3	.	TRBV3-1	.	CASSPEEYTDTQYF	TGTGCCAGCAGCCCAGAGGAGTACACAGATACGCAGTATTTT
TRBJ2-7	.	TRBV7-3	TRBD1	CASSLRGTGYYEQYF	TGTGCCAGCAGCTTAAGGGGGACAGGTTACTACGAGCAGTACTTC
TRBJ1-1	.	TRBV4-1	TRBD1	CASSQLGTGPMNTEAFF	TGCGCCAGCAGCCAACTCGGGACAGGCCCAATGAACACTGAAGCTTTCTTT
TRBJ2-7	many	TRBV29-1	.	CSVRRGDSSYEQYF	TGCAGCGTCCGCAGGGGGGATAGCTCCTACGAGCAGTACTTC
TRBJ2-5	.	TRBV12-3/TRBV12-4	TRBD2	CASSSLAGSFQETQYF	TGTGCCAGCAGTTCTCTAGCGGGATCATTCCAAGAGACCCAGTACTTC
TRBJ2-3	.	TRBV5-1	TRBD1	CASSLGEQGAGDTQYF	TGCGCCAGCAGCTTGGGGGAACAGGGGGCTGGAGATACGCAGTATTTT
TRBJ2-7	few	TRBV15	.	CATSRERPSSYEQYF	TGTGCCACCAGCAGAGAGAGGCCCAGCTCCTACGAGCAGTACTTC
TRBJ1-2	.	TRBV6-2/TRBV6-3	TRBD1	CASSYTWTGPGYTF	TGTGCCAGCAGTTACACCTGGACAGGGCCTGGCTACACCTTC
TRBJ2-6	few	TRBV5-1	.	CASSSRVAGANVLTF	TGCGCCAGCAGCTCCAGGGTGGCCGGGGCCAACGTCCTGACTTTC
TRBJ2-7	.	TRBV10-3	TRBD1	CAISEERAGGSYEQYF	TGTGCCATCAGTGAGGAGCGGGCAGGGGGCAGTTACGAGCAGTACTTC
TRBJ2-1	few	TRBV13	TRBD2	CASSFGLAGREQFF	TGTGCCAGCAGCTTCGGACTAGCGGGGAGGGAGCAGTTCTTC
TRBJ1-5	few	TRBV12-3/TRBV12-4	.	CASSSSGSNQPQHF	TGTGCCAGCAGTTCGTCAGGCAGCAATCAGCCCCAGCATTTT
TRBJ2-3	once	TRBV6-5	.	CASLGATLDTQYF	TGTGCCAGCCTGGGGGCAACGTTAGATACGCAGTATTTT
TRBJ2-7	few	TRBV10-3	.	CASTGTGSYEQYF	TGTGCCAGCACCGGGACTGGCTCCTACGAGCAGTACTTC
TRBJ2-1	few	TRBV12-3/TRBV12-4	TRBD2	CASSPSLAGATLYNEQFF	TGTGCCAGCAGTCCCTCCCTAGCGGGGGCCACTTTATACAATGAGCAGTTCTTC
TRBJ1-5	.	TRBV12-3/TRBV12-4	.	CASSLMAGAQPQHF	TGTGCCAGCAGTTTAATGGCGGGGGCTCAGCCCCAGCATTTT
TRBJ2-1	.	TRBV12-3/TRBV12-4	TRBD2	CASSPLAGGENEQFF	TGTGCCAGCAGTCCCCTAGCGGGGGGAGAGAATGAGCAGTTCTTC
TRBJ2-3	.	TRBV20-1	TRBD2	CSAVKAGGSTDTQYF	TGCAGTGCGGTTAAAGCGGGGGGAAGCACAGATACGCAGTATTTT
TRBJ2-5	few	TRBV3-1	TRBD2	CASTLAGYQETQYF	TGTGCCAGCACTCTAGCGGGGTACCAAGAGACCCAGTACTTC
TRBJ1-2	.	TRBV20-1	.	CSARDPVGIYGYTF	TGCAGTGCTAGAGATCCCGTAGGGATCTATGGCTACACCTTC
TRBJ1-1	once	TRBV20-1	.	CSARGEAEAFF	TGCAGTGCCCGTGGGGAGGCTGAAGCTTTCTTT
TRBJ1-2	.	TRBV20-1	.	CSASTWGQGNDANYGYTF	TGCAGTGCTAGCACATGGGGGCAGGGAAATGATGCTAACTATGGCTACACCTTC
TRBJ2-7	.	TRBV7-9	.	CASSFPRGWGGTYEQYF	TGTGCCAGCAGCTTCCCCCGGGGGTGGGGAGGAACCTACGAGCAGTACTTC
TRBJ2-3	few	TRBV10-3	TRBD1	CAISESPGQGTDTQYF	TGTGCCATCAGTGAGTCGCCGGGACAGGGAACAGATACGCAGTATTTT
TRBJ2-7	few	TRBV10-3	.	CAISVSGTYEQYF	TGTGCCATCAGTGTTTCAGGGACCTACGAGCAGTACTTC
TRBJ1-1	few	TRBV4-1	.	CASSQGEDGSNTEAFF	TGCGCCAGCAGCCAAGGTGAGGACGGTTCGAACACTGAAGCTTTCTTT
TRBJ1-4	few	TRBV6-6	TRBD1	CASSPRDSAKLFF	TGTGCCAGCAGTCCTCGGGACAGCGCAAAACTGTTTTTT
TRBJ1-5	.	TRBV7-3	.	CASSSGVDQPQHF	TGTGCCAGCAGCTCGGGTGTAGATCAGCCCCAGCATTTT
TRBJ2-1	.	TRBV29-1	.	CSAGGGASYNEQFF	TGCAGCGCCGGTGGGGGGGCCTCCTACAATGAGCAGTTCTTC
TRBJ2-1	.	TRBV7-2	.	CASSALYNEQFF	TGTGCCAGCAGCGCACTGTACAATGAGCAGTTCTTC
TRBJ1-6	many	TRBV4-2	TRBD1	CASSHTGTGNSPLHF	TGTGCCAGCAGCCACACCGGGACAGGGAATTCACCCCTCCACTTT
TRBJ2-5	.	TRBV7-6	.	CASSLGRHPQETQYF	TGTGCCAGCAGCTTAGGTCGGCACCCACAAGAGACCCAGTACTTC
TRBJ2-1	few	TRBV6-1	TRBD2	CASRGGAVAYNEQFF	TGTGCCAGCAGGGGAGGGGCGGTAGCCTACAATGAGCAGTTCTTC
TRBJ2-1	.	TRBV6-1	TRBD2	CASSDPLAGGLFEQFF	TGTGCCAGCAGTGACCCATTAGCGGGGGGACTTTTTGAGCAGTTCTTC